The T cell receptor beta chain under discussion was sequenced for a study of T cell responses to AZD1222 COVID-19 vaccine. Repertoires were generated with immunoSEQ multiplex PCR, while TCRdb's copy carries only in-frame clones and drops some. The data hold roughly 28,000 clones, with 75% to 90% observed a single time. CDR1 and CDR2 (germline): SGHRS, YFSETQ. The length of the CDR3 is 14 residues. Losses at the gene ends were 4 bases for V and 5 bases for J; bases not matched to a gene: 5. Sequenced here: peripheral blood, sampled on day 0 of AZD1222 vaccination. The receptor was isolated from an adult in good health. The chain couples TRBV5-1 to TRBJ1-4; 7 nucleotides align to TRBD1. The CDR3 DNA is TGCGCCAGCAGCCGGGACAGCACGAATGAAAAACTGTTTTTT. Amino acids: CASSRDSTNEKLFF.